This TCR beta chain was captured by sequencing in a study of shared clonotypes between healthy human individuals. Study conclusions and caveats: Naive CD4 clonotypes were shared across several donors at roughly 5%.

CDR1 is MNHNS and CDR2 is SASEGT in the germline V gene. The CDR3 runs 13 residues. Trimming left V 7 bases short and J 5 bases short, with 14 bases between. On this clone itself: Its target is unknown.

Genomic DNA per cell subset filled all wells of several immunoSEQ plates. As processed by the authors: Owing to the provision of junction-only sequences devoid of quality scores by immunoSEQ, filtering differed. Assay used: immunoSEQ multiplex PCR; TCRdb lists only in-frame clones, some missing. V and J calls plus clone size are reproduced from that table; the DNA served to infer D and trimming. The sample lists approximately 1,000,000 clones, roughly 80% occurring once. Specimen: memory CD4+ T cells from PBMCs. Subset meaning: CD45RA-negative fraction. The chain uses TRBV6-1 and TRBJ2-5, with D tentatively TRBD2 (6 bases). The clonotype was recovered from a man aged 18 to 29 in good health. Some clones in this sample may be carry-over from other donors' samples. The chain's CDR3 is CASTPRGFETQYF. CDR3 DNA: TGTGCCAGCACCCCTCGGGGGTTCGAGACCCAGTACTTC.